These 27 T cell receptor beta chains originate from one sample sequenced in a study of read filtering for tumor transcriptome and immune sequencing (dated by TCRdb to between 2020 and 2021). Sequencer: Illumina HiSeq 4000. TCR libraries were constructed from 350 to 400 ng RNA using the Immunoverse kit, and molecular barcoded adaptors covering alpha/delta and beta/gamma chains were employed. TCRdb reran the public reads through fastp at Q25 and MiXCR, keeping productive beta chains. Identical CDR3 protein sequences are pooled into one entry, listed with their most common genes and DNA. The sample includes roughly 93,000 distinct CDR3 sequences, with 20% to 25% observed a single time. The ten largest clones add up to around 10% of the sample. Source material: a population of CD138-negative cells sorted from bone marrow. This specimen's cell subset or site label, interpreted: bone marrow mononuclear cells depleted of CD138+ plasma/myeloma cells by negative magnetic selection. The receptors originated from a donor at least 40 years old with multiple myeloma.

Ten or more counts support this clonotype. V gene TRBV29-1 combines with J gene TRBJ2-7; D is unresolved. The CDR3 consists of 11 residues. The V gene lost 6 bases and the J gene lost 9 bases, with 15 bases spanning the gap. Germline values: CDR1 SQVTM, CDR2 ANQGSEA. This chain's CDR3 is CSVQTSLGQYF. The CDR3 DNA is TGCAGCGTCCAAACAAGTCTCGGGCAGTACTTC.

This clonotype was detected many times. The CDR3 loop is CASQLAGGELFF. The CDR3 nucleotides are TGTGCCAGTCAACTGGCGGGCGGGGAGCTGTTTTTT. The rearrangement joins TRBV7-9 to TRBJ2-2; the D gene is possibly TRBD2 (5 bases). CDR3 length: 12 residues. CDR1 is SEHNR and CDR2 is FQNEAQ in the germline V gene (reference sequence). The V end lost 9 bases, the J end lost 7 bases, and 12 bases lay between the germline ends. Full variable domain (remainder filled in from reference TRBV7-9 and TRBJ2-2): DTGVSQNPRHKITKRGQNVTFRCDPISEHNRLYWYRQTLGQGPEFLTYFQNEAQLEKSRLLSDRFSAERPKGSFSTLEIQRTEQGDSAMYLCASQLAGGELFFGEGSRLTVL.

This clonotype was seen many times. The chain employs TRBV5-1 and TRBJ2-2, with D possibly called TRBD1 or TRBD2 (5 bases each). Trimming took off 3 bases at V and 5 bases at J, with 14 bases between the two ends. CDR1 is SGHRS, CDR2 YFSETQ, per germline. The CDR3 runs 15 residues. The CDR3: CASSYGTQGTGELFF. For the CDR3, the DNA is TGCGCCAGCAGCTACGGGACGCAAGGGACCGGGGAGCTGTTTTTT.

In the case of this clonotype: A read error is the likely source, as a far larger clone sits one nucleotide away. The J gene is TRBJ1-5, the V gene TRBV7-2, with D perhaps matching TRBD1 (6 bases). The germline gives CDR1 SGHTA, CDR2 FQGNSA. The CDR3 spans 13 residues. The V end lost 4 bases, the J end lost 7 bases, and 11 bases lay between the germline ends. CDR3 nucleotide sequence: TGTGCCAGCAGCTGGGGGGCATTACAGCCCCAGCATTTT. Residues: CASSWGALQPQHF.

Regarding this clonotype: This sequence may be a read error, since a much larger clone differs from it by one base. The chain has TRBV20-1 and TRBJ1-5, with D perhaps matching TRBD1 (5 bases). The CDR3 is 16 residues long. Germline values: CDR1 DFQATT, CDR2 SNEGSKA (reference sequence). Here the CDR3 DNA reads TGCGGTGCTAGAGTCGTTAGGGGTCTCGGCAATCAGCCCCAGCATTTT. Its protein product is CGARVVRGLGNQPQHF.

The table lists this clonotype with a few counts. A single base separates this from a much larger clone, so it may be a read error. In nucleotides, the CDR3 is TGTGCCAGCAGCGCCGGGACAGGGGGCGTCGAGCAGTACTTC. Amino acid sequence: CASSAGTGGVEQYF. The V and J genes are TRBV9 and TRBJ2-7; TRBD1 aligns across 12 bases. The CDR3 loop spans 14 amino acids. From germline, CDR1 is SGDLS and CDR2 YYNGEE. The J segment lost 6 bases and the V segment lost 3 bases, leaving 4 bases of the junction unmatched.

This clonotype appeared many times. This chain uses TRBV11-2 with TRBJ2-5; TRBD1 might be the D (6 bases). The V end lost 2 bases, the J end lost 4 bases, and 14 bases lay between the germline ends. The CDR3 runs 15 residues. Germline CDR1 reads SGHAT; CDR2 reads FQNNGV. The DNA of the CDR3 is TGTGCCAGCAGCTTACGTGTGGGGGCAGGAGAGACCCAGTACTTC. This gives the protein CASSLRVGAGETQYF.

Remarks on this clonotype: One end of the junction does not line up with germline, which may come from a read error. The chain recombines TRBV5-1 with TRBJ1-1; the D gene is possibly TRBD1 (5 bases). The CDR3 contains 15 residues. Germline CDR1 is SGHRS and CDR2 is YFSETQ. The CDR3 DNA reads TGCGCCAGCAGCTTGGCCGGTTTGGGTGGGACTGAAGCTTCCTTT. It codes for CASSLAGLGGTEASF.

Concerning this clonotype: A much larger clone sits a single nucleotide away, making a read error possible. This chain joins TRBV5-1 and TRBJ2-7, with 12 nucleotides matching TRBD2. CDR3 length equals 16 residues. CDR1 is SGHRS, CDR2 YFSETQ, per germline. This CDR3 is CARSLDSTSGGYEQYF. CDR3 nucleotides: TGCGCCCGCAGCCTAGACTCGACTAGCGGGGGATACGAGCAGTACTTC.

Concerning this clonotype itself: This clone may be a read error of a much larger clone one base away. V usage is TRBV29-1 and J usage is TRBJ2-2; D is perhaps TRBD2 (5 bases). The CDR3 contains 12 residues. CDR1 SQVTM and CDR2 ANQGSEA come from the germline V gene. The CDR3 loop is CSVRFRTGELSF. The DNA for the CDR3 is TGCAGCGTGCGATTCAGGACCGGGGAGCTGTCTTTT.

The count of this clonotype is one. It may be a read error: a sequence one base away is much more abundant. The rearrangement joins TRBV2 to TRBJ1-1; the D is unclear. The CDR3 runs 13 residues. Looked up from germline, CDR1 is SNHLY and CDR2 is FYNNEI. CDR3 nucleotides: TGTGCCAGCAGTCGGCCCCCCCACGCAGCGGCTTCCTTT. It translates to CASSRPPHAAASF.

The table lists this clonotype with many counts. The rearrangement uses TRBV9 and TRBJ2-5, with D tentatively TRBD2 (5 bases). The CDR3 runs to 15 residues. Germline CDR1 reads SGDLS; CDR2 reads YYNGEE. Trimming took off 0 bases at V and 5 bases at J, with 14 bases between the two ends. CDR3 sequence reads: CASSVAGSQRETQYF. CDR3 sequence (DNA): TGTGCCAGCAGCGTAGCTGGCAGTCAGCGGGAGACCCAGTACTTC.

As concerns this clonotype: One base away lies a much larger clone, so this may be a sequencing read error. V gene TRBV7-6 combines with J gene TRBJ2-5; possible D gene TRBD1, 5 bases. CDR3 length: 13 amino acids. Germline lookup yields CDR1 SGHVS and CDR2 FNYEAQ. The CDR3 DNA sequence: TGTGCCTGCAGCTTAGTAGGGGTGGAGACCCAGTACTTC. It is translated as CACSLVGVETQYF.

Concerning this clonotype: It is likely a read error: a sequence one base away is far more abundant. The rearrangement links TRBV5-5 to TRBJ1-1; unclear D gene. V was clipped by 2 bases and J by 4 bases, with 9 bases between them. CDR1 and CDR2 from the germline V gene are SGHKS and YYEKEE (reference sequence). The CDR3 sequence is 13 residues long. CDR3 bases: TGTGCCAGCAGCTTAAGCATGAGCACTGAAGCTTTCTTT. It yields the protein CASSLSMSTEAFF.

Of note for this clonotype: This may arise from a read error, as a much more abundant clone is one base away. CDR3 sequence (DNA): TGCGCCAGCAGCTTGAGCCTCGGGGGGACTCCTTCCGAGCAGTACTTC. It is translated as CASSLSLGGTPSEQYF. V gene TRBV5-1 combines with J gene TRBJ2-7; 7 bases align to TRBD2. CDR3 size: 16 residues. V lost 1 base, J lost 6 bases, and 13 bases stayed unmatched. Germline CDR1 is SGHRS and CDR2 is YFSETQ.

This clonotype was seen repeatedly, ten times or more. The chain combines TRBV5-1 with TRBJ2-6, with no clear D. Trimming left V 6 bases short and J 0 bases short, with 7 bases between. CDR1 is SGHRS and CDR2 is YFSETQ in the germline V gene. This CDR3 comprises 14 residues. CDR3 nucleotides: TGCGCCAGCAAATTGCTCTCTGGGGCCAACGTCCTGACTTTC. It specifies CASKLLSGANVLTF.

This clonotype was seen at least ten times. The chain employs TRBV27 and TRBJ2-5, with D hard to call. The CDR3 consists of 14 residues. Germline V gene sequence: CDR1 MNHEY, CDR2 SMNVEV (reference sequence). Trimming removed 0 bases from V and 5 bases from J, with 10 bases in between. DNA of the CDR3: TGTGCCAGCAGTTTATCCGGGTCGCGGGAGACCCAGTACTTC. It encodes CASSLSGSRETQYF.

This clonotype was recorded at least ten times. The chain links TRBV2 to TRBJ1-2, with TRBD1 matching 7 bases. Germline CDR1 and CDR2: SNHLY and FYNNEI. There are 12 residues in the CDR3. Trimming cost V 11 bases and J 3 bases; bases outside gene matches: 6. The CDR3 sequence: CAGGDRYYGYTF. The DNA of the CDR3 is TGTGCCGGGGGGGACAGATACTATGGCTACACCTTC.

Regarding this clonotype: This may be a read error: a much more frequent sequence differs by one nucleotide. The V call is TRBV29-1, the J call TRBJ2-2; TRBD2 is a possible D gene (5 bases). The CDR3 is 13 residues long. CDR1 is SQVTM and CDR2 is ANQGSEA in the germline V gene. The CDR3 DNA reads TGCAGCGGCTTCTTTAGGAACACCGGGGAGCTGTCTTTT. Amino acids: CSGFFRNTGELSF.

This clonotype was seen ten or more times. The CDR3 region has the DNA TGTGCCAGCACTGGACAGGGGAATGAGCAGTTCTTC. The encoded protein is CASTGQGNEQFF. The J gene is TRBJ2-1, the V gene TRBV11-2; 9 positions match TRBD1. Germline CDR1 is SGHAT and CDR2 is FQNNGV. The CDR3 contains 12 residues. The V segment lost 7 bases and the J segment 7 bases; nucleotides outside the gene matches: 2.

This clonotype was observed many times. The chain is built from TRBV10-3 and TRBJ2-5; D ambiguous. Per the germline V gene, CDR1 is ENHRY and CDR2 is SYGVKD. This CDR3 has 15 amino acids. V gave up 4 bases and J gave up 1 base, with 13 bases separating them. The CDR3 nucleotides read TGTGCCATCAGTGCAACGTGGGTCTCCCAAGAGACCCAGTACTTC. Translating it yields CAISATWVSQETQYF.

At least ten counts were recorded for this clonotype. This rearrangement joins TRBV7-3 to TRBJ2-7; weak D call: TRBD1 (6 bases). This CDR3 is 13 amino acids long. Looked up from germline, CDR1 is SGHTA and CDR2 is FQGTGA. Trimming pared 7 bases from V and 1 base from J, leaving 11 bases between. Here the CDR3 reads CASTHGQSYEQYF. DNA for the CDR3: TGTGCCAGCACCCACGGACAGTCCTACGAGCAGTACTTC.

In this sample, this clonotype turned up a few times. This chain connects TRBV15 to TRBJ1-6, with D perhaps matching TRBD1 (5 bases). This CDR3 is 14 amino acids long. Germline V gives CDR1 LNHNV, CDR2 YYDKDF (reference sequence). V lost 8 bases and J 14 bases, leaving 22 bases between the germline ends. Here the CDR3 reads CATRQALGTGSLHF. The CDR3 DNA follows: TGTGCCACCCGCCAAGCCTTAGGGACCGGCTCCCTCCACTTT.

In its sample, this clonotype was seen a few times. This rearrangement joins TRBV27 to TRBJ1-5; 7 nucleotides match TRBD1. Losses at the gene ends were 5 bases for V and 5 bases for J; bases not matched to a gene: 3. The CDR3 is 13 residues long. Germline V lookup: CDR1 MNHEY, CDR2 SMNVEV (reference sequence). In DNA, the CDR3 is TGTGCCAGCAGTCGGACAGGCGATCAGCCCCAGCATTTT. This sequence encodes CASSRTGDQPQHF.

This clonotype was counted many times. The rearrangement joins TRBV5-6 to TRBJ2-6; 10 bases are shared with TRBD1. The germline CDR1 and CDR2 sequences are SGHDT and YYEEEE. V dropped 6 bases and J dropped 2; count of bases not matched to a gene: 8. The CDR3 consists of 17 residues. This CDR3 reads CASILPGQGAGANVLTF. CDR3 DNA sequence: TGTGCCAGCATCCTTCCAGGACAGGGGGCTGGGGCCAACGTCCTGACTTTC.

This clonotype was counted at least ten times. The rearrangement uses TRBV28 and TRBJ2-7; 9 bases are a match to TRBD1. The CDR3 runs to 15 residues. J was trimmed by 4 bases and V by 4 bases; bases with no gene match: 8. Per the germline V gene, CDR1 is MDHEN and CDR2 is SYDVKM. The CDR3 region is CASSSSGTGKYEQYF. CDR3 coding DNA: TGTGCCAGCAGTTCCTCCGGGACAGGGAAGTACGAGCAGTACTTC.

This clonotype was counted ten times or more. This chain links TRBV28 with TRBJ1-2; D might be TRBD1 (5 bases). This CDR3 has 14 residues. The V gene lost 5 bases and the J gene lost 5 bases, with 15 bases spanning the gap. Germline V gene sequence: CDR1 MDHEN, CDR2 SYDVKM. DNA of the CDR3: TGTGCCAGCAGTGCCGCTGACAGACTATATGGCTACACCTTC. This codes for CASSAADRLYGYTF.